The 20 T cell receptor beta chains in this list originate from one sample, sequenced in a study of human T cells and chemical hapten exposure. Stated time point: pre-sensitization, week 0. Treatment meaning: therapeutic diphenylcyclopropenone sensitization with weekly scalp DPC. TCRdb processed the RACE reads anew with MiXCR; each CDR3 protein has one entry. Of more than 80,000 distinct CDR3 sequences listed, around 12% are singletons. The input for sequencing was whole blood, taken in connection with sensitization to the hapten diphenylcyclopropenone (DPC). These receptors all stem from a woman between 50 and 59 years old with alopecia areata. Some clones in this sample may be carry-over from other donors' samples.

V is TRBV4-1 and J is TRBJ2-3; unclear D gene. The V end was cut by 4 bases, the J end by 0 bases, with 8 bases between. Germline-derived CDR1 and CDR2 are MGHRA and YSYEKL. CDR3 size: 14 residues. The CDR3 DNA reads TGCGCCAGCAGCCGACCGTTAAGCACAGATACGCAGTATTTT. This codes for CASSRPLSTDTQYF.

The chain has TRBV20-1 and TRBJ2-7; D possibly matches TRBD1 or TRBD2 (6 bases each). The CDR3 consists of 12 residues. V lost 4 bases and J lost 4, with 11 bases in between. In germline, CDR1 is DFQATT, CDR2 SNEGSKA (reference sequence). CDR3 sequence: CSAIGGRYEQYF. Here the CDR3 DNA reads TGCAGTGCTATTGGGGGGCGGTACGAGCAGTACTTC.

The chain couples TRBV12-3 or TRBV12-4 to TRBJ2-2; 7 bases map to TRBD2. V was pared by 4 bases and J by 5 bases, with 4 bases of the junction left unmatched. This CDR3 comprises 14 residues. The CDR3 DNA sequence: TGTGCCAGCAGTTCGCTAGCGGTGACCGGGGAGCTGTTTTTT. Protein sequence: CASSSLAVTGELFF.

J is TRBJ2-7 and V is TRBV18; 7 bases line up with TRBD1. Trimming took 5 bases from V and 3 from J; bases not matched to a gene: 10. Looked up from germline, CDR1 is KGHSH and CDR2 is LQKENI. This CDR3 has 15 residues. The CDR3 reads CASSRAGTAYYEQYF. CDR3 DNA sequence: TGTGCCAGCTCAAGAGCCGGGACAGCCTACTACGAGCAGTACTTC.

The gene calls are TRBV5-8 and TRBJ2-5; possible D gene TRBD2, 6 bases. CDR1 is SGHTS and CDR2 is YDEGEE in the germline V gene. V lost 0 bases and J 2 bases, leaving 11 bases between the germline ends. CDR3 length equals 15 residues. CDR3 amino acids: CASSLARGRQETQYF. CDR3 coding DNA: TGTGCCAGCAGCTTGGCCCGGGGGAGGCAAGAGACCCAGTACTTC.

This clonotype was picked up a small number of times. The chain employs TRBV18 and TRBJ2-7; 8 nucleotides match TRBD1. J was trimmed by 7 bases and V by 6 bases; bases with no gene match: 17. The CDR3 has 16 residues. Germline CDR1 is KGHSH and CDR2 is LQKENI. Written as DNA, the CDR3 is TGTGCCAGCTCCCCGTCGCCCCGCAGGGGGCGTCGAGAGCAGTACTTC. Amino acids: CASSPSPRRGRREQYF. Filled out from reference TRBV18 and TRBJ2-7, the complete variable domain reads NAGVMQNPRHLVRRRGQEARLRCSPMKGHSHVYWYRQLPEEGLKFMVYLQKENIIDESGMPKERFSAEFPKEGPSILRIQQVVRGDSAAYFCASSPSPRRGRREQYFGPGTRLTVT.

In its sample, this clonotype was seen many times. V usage is TRBV2 and J usage is TRBJ2-3; 14 nucleotides match TRBD2. The length of the CDR3 is 17 residues. Germline V gene lookup returns CDR1 SNHLY and CDR2 FYNNEI. V was clipped by 6 bases and J by 4 bases; unmatched bases: 9. CDR3: CASSALTSGGAPDTQYF. In nucleotides, the CDR3 is TGTGCCAGCAGCGCACTGACTAGCGGGGGGGCCCCAGATACGCAGTATTTT. Filled out from reference TRBV2 and TRBJ2-3, the complete variable domain reads EPEVTQTPSHQVTQMGQEVILRCVPISNHLYFYWYRQILGQKVEFLVSFYNNEISEKSEIFDDQFSVERPDGSNFTLKIRSTKLEDSAMYFCASSALTSGGAPDTQYFGPGTRLTVL.

The J gene is TRBJ1-5, the V gene TRBV12-3 or TRBV12-4, with a tentative D call TRBD1 (6 bases). The V gene lost 7 bases and the J gene lost 4 bases, with 11 bases spanning the gap. The CDR3 runs to 13 residues. The CDR3, as DNA: TGTGCCAGCACCGGACAGTTTAATCAGCCCCAGCATTTT. Protein: CASTGQFNQPQHF.

The chain carries TRBV19 and TRBJ2-2; no clear D. This CDR3 has 12 amino acids. Germline V gene lookup returns CDR1 LNHDA and CDR2 SQIVND (reference sequence). V was shortened by 10 bases and J by 6 bases, with 12 bases between the two germline ends. This CDR3 is CATIRYPGELFF. The CDR3 DNA follows: TGTGCCACCATCCGGTATCCCGGGGAGCTGTTTTTT.

This rearrangement joins TRBV7-2 to TRBJ2-3; no firm D call. Germline CDR1 and CDR2: SGHTA and FQGNSA. The V and J ends lost 4 bases and 5 bases respectively, with 10 bases between them. This CDR3 contains 13 residues. The CDR3 bases are TGTGCCAGCAGCTCCTTGGTGGGAGATACGCAGTATTTT. It codes for CASSSLVGDTQYF.

This rearrangement joins TRBV5-1 to TRBJ1-1; 7 bases line up with TRBD1. The CDR3 loop spans 14 amino acids. The trim removed 4 bases at V and 4 bases at J, leaving 7 bases unmatched. Germline V CDR1 and CDR2: SGHRS, YFSETQ. CDR3 region: CASSLGQDVTEAFF. The CDR3 region has the DNA TGCGCCAGCAGCCTCGGACAGGATGTCACTGAAGCTTTCTTT.

This clonotype turned up a few times. This sequence joins TRBV10-2 and TRBJ2-6; no reliable D call. V lost 2 bases to trimming and J lost 0 bases, with 2 bases between them. This CDR3 region has 14 residues. In germline, CDR1 is WSHSY, CDR2 SAAADI. CDR3 amino acids: CASSENSGANVLTF. The CDR3 DNA is TGCGCCAGCAGTGAGAACTCTGGGGCCAACGTCCTGACTTTC.

This clonotype was counted at least ten times. The genes are TRBV7-9 and TRBJ2-1; 12 nucleotides align to TRBD2. Germline V lookup: CDR1 SEHNR, CDR2 FQNEAQ (reference sequence). The junction had 5 bases not matched to a gene; V was cut back by 5 bases and J by 6 bases. The CDR3 loop spans 15 amino acids. The CDR3 sequence is CASSPSGGAGNEQFF. The CDR3 DNA reads TGTGCCAGCAGCCCTAGCGGGGGGGCCGGCAATGAGCAGTTCTTC.

In this sample, this clonotype turned up a few times. The chain couples TRBV28 to TRBJ2-2; D is possibly TRBD2 (5 bases). Trimming cost V 5 bases and J 1 base, with 8 bases left between them. Germline CDR1 and CDR2: MDHEN and SYDVKM. The CDR3 length is 14 residues. The CDR3 spells CASSTAGNTGELFF. DNA of the CDR3: TGTGCCAGCAGTACCGCGGGGAACACCGGGGAGCTGTTTTTT.

This clonotype was counted between two and nine times. The junction departs from germline at one end; a sequencing error may be responsible. The V call is TRBV7-8, the J call TRBJ2-1; TRBD2 matches 11 bases. Per the germline V gene, CDR1 is SGHVS and CDR2 is FQNEAQ. The CDR3 totals 16 residues. CDR3 sequence: CVSSRPLAGVVNEQFF. Written as DNA, the CDR3 is TGTGTCAGCAGCCGGCCACTAGCGGGAGTTGTCAATGAGCAGTTCTTC.

J is TRBJ1-1 and V is TRBV4-1; D is ambiguous. V lost 5 bases and J lost 7, with 14 bases in between. CDR1 and CDR2 from the germline V gene are MGHRA and YSYEKL. This CDR3 comprises 13 residues. The CDR3 DNA follows: TGCGCCAGCAGCGGACTACCGGGCCGTGAAGCTTTCTTT. Its translation: CASSGLPGREAFF.

The rearrangement uses TRBV12-3 or TRBV12-4 and TRBJ2-2, with 9 bases that match TRBD2. V shed 7 bases and J 7 bases; nucleotides not matched to a gene: 7. The CDR3 covers 14 residues. The CDR3, as DNA: TGTGCCAGCACCGTAGCGGGGGCGGACGGGGAGCTGTTTTTT. Protein sequence: CASTVAGADGELFF.

This clonotype has ten or more counts. The J gene is TRBJ2-5, the V gene TRBV2, with unresolved D. The CDR3 totals 11 residues. V lost 8 bases and J 3 bases, leaving 7 bases between the germline ends. Germline loops: CDR1 SNHLY, CDR2 FYNNEI. This chain's CDR3 is CASGVEETQYF. In DNA form, the CDR3 reads TGTGCCAGCGGTGTTGAAGAGACCCAGTACTTC.

The chain is built from TRBV28 and TRBJ1-5; weak D call: TRBD1 (6 bases). V dropped 7 bases and J dropped 2 bases, with 9 bases sitting between them. The CDR3 contains 13 residues. Germline CDR1 and CDR2: MDHEN and SYDVKM. CDR3 amino acids: CASIEGGNQPQHF. In DNA form, the CDR3 reads TGTGCCAGCATCGAGGGGGGCAATCAGCCCCAGCATTTT.

The chain is built from TRBV18 and TRBJ1-1; D may be TRBD1 (6 bases). In germline, CDR1 is KGHSH, CDR2 LQKENI. Trimming stripped 3 bases from V and 4 bases from J, with 24 bases between. The CDR3 sequence is 18 residues long. The CDR3 here is CASSPEQGLGLGGTEAFF. Written as DNA, the CDR3 is TGTGCCAGCTCACCGGAACAGGGACTCGGGCTCGGCGGCACTGAAGCTTTCTTT.